The 27 T cell receptor beta chains in this list originate from one sample, sequenced in a study of blood T cell repertoires in COVID-19. TCRdb's table, derived via immunoSEQ multiplex PCR, lists solely in-frame clones and lacks some. The data show some 210,000 clones, approximately 85% seen once. The sequencing sample was made of peripheral blood. The receptors were gathered from a woman in her 70s with active or convalescent COVID-19.

A word on this clone: The junction and the germline gene differ at one end; a read error may be behind it. The sample has other DNA sequences that encode this CDR3 too. The CDR3 region has the DNA TGCGCCAGCAGTGAAGGAACAGGTAGCTCCTACGAGCAGTACTTC. Protein product: CASSEGTGSSYEQYF. The chain uses TRBV6-1 and TRBJ2-7; maybe TRBD1 (5 bases). The CDR3 is 15 amino acids. Germline values: CDR1 MNHNS, CDR2 SASEGT.

In this sample, this clone turned up once. The chain links TRBV11-3 to TRBJ2-1, with 11 bases fitting TRBD2. The trim removed 5 bases at V and 3 bases at J, leaving 3 bases unmatched. There are 15 residues in the CDR3. Germline assignment: CDR1 SGHNT and CDR2 YENEEA. The CDR3 nucleotides are TGTGCCAGCAGCCAAGGGACTAGCGGCTACAATGAGCAGTTCTTC. Its translation: CASSQGTSGYNEQFF.

The sample holds a few counts of this clone. An end of the junction does not agree with germline; a read error may underlie this. This rearrangement joins TRBV19 to TRBJ2-7, with 11 bases identical to TRBD2. The CDR3 contains 14 residues. Germline V CDR1 and CDR2: LNHDA, SQIVND (reference sequence). The CDR3 DNA sequence: TGTGCCAGTAGCATAGCGGGAGGGCCCTACGAGCAGTACTTC. Protein product: CASSIAGGPYEQYF.

This sequence joins TRBV2 and TRBJ1-1; the match to TRBD1 covers 7 bases. There are 14 residues in the CDR3. Germline values: CDR1 SNHLY, CDR2 FYNNEI. The trim removed 5 bases at V and 0 bases at J, leaving 3 bases unmatched. The DNA for the CDR3 is TGTGCCAGCAGTCGACAGGGCGTGAACACTGAAGCTTTCTTT. Residues: CASSRQGVNTEAFF.

The chain combines TRBV5-1 with TRBJ2-1, with 7 bases lining up with TRBD1. The germline V gene encodes CDR1 SGHRS and CDR2 YFSETQ. V lost 3 bases, J lost 3 bases, and 6 bases stayed unmatched. The CDR3 is made up of 15 amino acids. CDR3 sequence: CASSSQGPNYNEQFF. DNA for the CDR3: TGCGCCAGCAGCTCACAGGGGCCCAACTACAATGAGCAGTTCTTC. The whole variable domain, filled in from reference TRBV5-1 and TRBJ2-1, reads KAGVTQTPRYLIKTRGQQVTLSCSPISGHRSVSWYQQTPGQGLQFLFEYFSETQRNKGNFPGRFSGRQFSNSRSEMNVSTLELGDSALYLCASSSQGPNYNEQFFGPGTRLTVL.

This clone came up a few times. The V and J genes are TRBV3-1 (or the pseudogene TRBV3-2) and TRBJ1-5, with 8 bases aligning to TRBD1. The germline gives CDR1 LGHDT, CDR2 YNNKEL (reference sequence). V lost 1 base, J lost 7 bases, and 6 bases stayed unmatched. The CDR3 consists of 15 residues. CDR3 DNA sequence: TGTGCCAGCAGCCAAGTTCCCACAGGGGGACAGCCCCAGCATTTT. Amino acid sequence: CASSQVPTGGQPQHF.

CDR3 nucleotide sequence: TGCGCCAGCAGCTTGGCAAGGACAGGGGGGGATTCACCCCTCCACTTT. Translation gives CASSLARTGGDSPLHF. The genes are TRBV5-1 and TRBJ1-6; 10 nucleotides align to TRBD1. Germline V lookup: CDR1 SGHRS, CDR2 YFSETQ. V lost 0 bases, J lost 8 bases, and 5 bases stayed unmatched. The CDR3 contains 16 residues.

This clone has just one count. The V call is TRBV2, the J call TRBJ2-7; D is uncertain. This CDR3 contains 13 residues. Germline assignment: CDR1 SNHLY and CDR2 FYNNEI. Trimming pared 0 bases from V and 3 bases from J, leaving 6 bases between. The CDR3 loop reads CASSEAVVYEQYF. DNA for the CDR3: TGTGCCAGCAGTGAAGCTGTAGTCTACGAGCAGTACTTC.

The V and J genes are TRBV28 and TRBJ2-5; 7 bases align to TRBD2. Germline V gene lookup returns CDR1 MDHEN and CDR2 SYDVKM. CDR3 length: 16 amino acids. With V trimmed by 3 bases and J by 3 bases, 10 bases remained unmatched. CDR3 sequence (DNA): TGTGCCAGCAGTTTCCCCATTGGGAGGGGCGAAGAGACCCAGTACTTC. Translation: CASSFPIGRGEETQYF.

The V gene is TRBV6-5, the J gene TRBJ1-5; TRBD1 agrees at 7 bases. CDR1 MNHEY and CDR2 SVGAGI come from the germline V gene. The junction had 9 bases not matched to a gene; V was cut back by 5 bases and J by 5 bases. The CDR3 is 15 residues long. CDR3 sequence reads: CASSQKGAGYQPQHF. DNA for the CDR3: TGTGCCAGCAGTCAGAAGGGGGCAGGCTATCAGCCCCAGCATTTT.

The V call is TRBV4-1, the J call TRBJ1-2, with a possible D match to TRBD1 (5 bases). This CDR3 contains 15 residues. Germline V CDR1 and CDR2: MGHRA, YSYEKL. V lost 0 bases and J 3 bases, leaving 11 bases between the germline ends. The CDR3 spells CASSQEEQDHYGYTF. CDR3 coding DNA: TGCGCCAGCAGCCAAGAGGAACAGGATCACTATGGCTACACCTTC.

The J gene is TRBJ1-1, the V gene TRBV19; the D gene is possibly TRBD1 (6 bases). The CDR3 totals 13 residues. Germline-derived CDR1 and CDR2 are LNHDA and SQIVND (reference sequence). The V and J ends lost 6 bases and 6 bases respectively, with 14 bases between them. The DNA of the CDR3 is TGTGCCAGTAGCTCCTCACAGGGAGCTGAAGCTTTCTTT. This gives the protein CASSSSQGAEAFF.

The CDR3 reads CASSQQAREPQHF. CDR3 sequence (DNA): TGTGCCAGCAGCCAACAGGCCAGGGAGCCCCAGCATTTT. This chain uses TRBV6-5 with TRBJ1-5, with D perhaps TRBD1 (5 bases). Germline V gives CDR1 MNHEY, CDR2 SVGAGI. This CDR3 region has 13 residues. V was trimmed by 6 bases and J by 8 bases, leaving 14 bases between them.

This clone was counted once. The gene calls are TRBV15 and TRBJ1-2; 8 bases align to TRBD1. Germline CDR1 LNHNV, CDR2 YYDKDF (reference sequence). The CDR3 spans 14 residues. Trimming removed 3 bases from V and 10 bases from J; junction bases left unmatched: 10. CDR3 in DNA: TGTGCCACCAGCAGCCCAGACAGGGGAATAGACTACACCTTC. Encoded protein: CATSSPDRGIDYTF.

This chain connects TRBV4-2 to TRBJ2-7, with TRBD2 matching over 8 bases. The CDR3 has 15 amino acids. With 4 bases clipped from V and 3 bases from J, the junction kept 8 bases outside the gene matches. Germline V CDR1 and CDR2: LGHNA, YNFKEQ. The CDR3 loop is CASSPGTSSDYEQYF. DNA of the CDR3: TGTGCCAGCAGCCCCGGGACTAGTAGCGACTACGAGCAGTACTTC.

The rearrangement joins TRBV6-7 to TRBJ1-4; 7 nucleotides align to TRBD1. TRBV6-7 is an open reading frame, and its role is uncertain. The CDR3 runs 16 residues. V lost 6 bases, J lost 2 bases, and 9 bases stayed unmatched. The CDR3 nucleotides are TGTGCCAGCAGCAAACCCCCGACAGGGACTAATGAAAAACTGTTTTTT. Translation: CASSKPPTGTNEKLFF.

The chain has TRBV5-4 and TRBJ1-1; maybe TRBD1 (6 bases). This CDR3 region has 13 residues. The V and J ends lost 3 bases and 9 bases respectively, with 15 bases between them. Germline V gives CDR1 SGHNT, CDR2 YYREEE (reference sequence). CDR3 in DNA: TGTGCCAGCAGCTCACCAGGGGAGCGAAAAGCTTTCTTT. Protein product: CASSSPGERKAFF. Full variable domain (outside the CDR3, taken from reference TRBV5-4 and TRBJ1-1): ETGVTQSPTHLIKTRGQQVTLRCSSQSGHNTVSWYQQALGQGPQFIFQYYREEENGRGNFPPRFSGLQFPNYSSELNVNALELDDSALYLCASSSPGERKAFFGQGTRLTVV.

The gene calls are TRBV5-1 and TRBJ2-2; 15 nucleotides line up with TRBD2. J lost 3 bases, V lost 4 bases, and 10 bases had no gene match. This CDR3 has 19 residues. Germline CDR1 reads SGHRS; CDR2 reads YFSETQ. Here the CDR3 reads CASSQNPGLAGGYTGELFF. As DNA, the CDR3 is TGCGCCAGCAGCCAAAATCCGGGACTAGCGGGAGGTTACACCGGGGAGCTGTTTTTT.

The J gene is TRBJ1-1, the V gene TRBV14; 8 bases are shared with TRBD1. Germline V gene lookup returns CDR1 SGHDN and CDR2 FVKESK. The CDR3 extends over 16 amino acids. Unmatched junction bases numbered 9, after V lost 3 bases and J lost 3 bases. The CDR3 reads CASSHPDRVGYTEAFF. The CDR3 region has the DNA TGTGCCAGCAGCCACCCGGACAGGGTAGGATACACTGAAGCTTTCTTT.

Regarding this clone: Compared with germline, one end of the junction differs, possibly owing to a read error. The V and J genes are TRBV10-3 and TRBJ2-7; D is possibly TRBD2 (6 bases). This CDR3 has 12 amino acids. CDR1 and CDR2 from the germline V gene are ENHRY and SYGVKD. For the CDR3, the DNA is TGTGCCATCAGTGCGACGGACTACAAGCAGTACTTC. The encoded protein is CAISATDYKQYF.

CDR3 sequence: CAWAIQGAASYNSPLHF. The CDR3 DNA reads as TGTGCCTGGGCCATCCAGGGTGCGGCCTCCTATAATTCACCCCTCCACTTT. The chain links TRBV30 to TRBJ1-6, with D tentatively TRBD1 (5 bases). The CDR3 totals 17 residues. The germline gives CDR1 GTSNPN, CDR2 SVGIG (reference sequence). V gave up 5 bases and J gave up 0 bases, with 17 bases separating them.

This clone was seen once. The chain couples TRBV5-1 to TRBJ2-7; 9 nucleotides line up with TRBD1. CDR1 is SGHRS and CDR2 is YFSETQ in the germline V gene. CDR3 length equals 14 residues. The V and J ends lost 1 base and 6 bases, in that order; junction bases with no gene match: 5. CDR3 bases: TGCGCCAGCAGCTTGCTGGACAGGGGCGGCGAGCAGTACTTC. Translated: CASSLLDRGGEQYF.

Comment on this clone: Other DNA variants within this sample encode the same CDR3. The chain is built from TRBV6-6 and TRBJ1-1; D may be TRBD1 (5 bases). CDR1 and CDR2 (germline): MNHNY, SVGAGI (reference sequence). The CDR3 runs to 13 residues. Trimming cost V 6 bases and J 1 base, with 9 bases left between them. The CDR3 region is CASRPTGNTEAFF. The CDR3 DNA follows: TGTGCCAGCAGGCCAACAGGGAACACTGAAGCTTTCTTT.

This chain uses TRBV10-3 with TRBJ1-6, with a possible D match to TRBD1 (5 bases). Trimming shortened V by 2 bases and J by 8 bases, and 16 bases separated the two germline ends. The CDR3 loop spans 16 amino acids. Germline-derived CDR1 and CDR2 are ENHRY and SYGVKD. The CDR3 nucleotides read TGTGCCATCAGTGAGAACCCGGGACTGAACGATTCACCCCTCCACTTT. The encoded protein is CAISENPGLNDSPLHF.

The chain is built from TRBV12-5 and TRBJ2-2, with a tentative D call TRBD2 (5 bases). Trimming took off 0 bases at V and 9 bases at J, with 17 bases between the two ends. The length of the CDR3 is 16 residues. Germline loops: CDR1 LGHNT, CDR2 FRNRAP. CDR3 bases: TGTGCTAGTGGTTTGGTCGGACTCACTGAGAGCCGGGAGCTGTTTTTT. Its protein product is CASGLVGLTESRELFF.

The chain recombines TRBV3-1 (or the pseudogene TRBV3-2) with TRBJ1-1, with 7 bases lining up with TRBD1. Germline V gene sequence: CDR1 LGHDT, CDR2 YNNKEL (reference sequence). CDR3 length: 13 amino acids. V lost 4 bases to trimming and J lost 6 bases; unmatched junction nucleotides: 5. CDR3 sequence: CASSLTGVAEAFF. The CDR3 DNA reads as TGTGCCAGCAGCCTTACAGGGGTCGCTGAAGCTTTCTTT.

The chain links TRBV9 to TRBJ1-1, with a tentative D call TRBD1 (6 bases). The germline V gene encodes CDR1 SGDLS and CDR2 YYNGEE. V was pared by 0 bases and J by 1 base, with 13 bases between. The CDR3 runs to 16 residues. Here the CDR3 DNA reads TGTGCCAGCAGCGTAGGGGGGACACTACGGAACACTGAAGCTTTCTTT. Protein sequence: CASSVGGTLRNTEAFF.